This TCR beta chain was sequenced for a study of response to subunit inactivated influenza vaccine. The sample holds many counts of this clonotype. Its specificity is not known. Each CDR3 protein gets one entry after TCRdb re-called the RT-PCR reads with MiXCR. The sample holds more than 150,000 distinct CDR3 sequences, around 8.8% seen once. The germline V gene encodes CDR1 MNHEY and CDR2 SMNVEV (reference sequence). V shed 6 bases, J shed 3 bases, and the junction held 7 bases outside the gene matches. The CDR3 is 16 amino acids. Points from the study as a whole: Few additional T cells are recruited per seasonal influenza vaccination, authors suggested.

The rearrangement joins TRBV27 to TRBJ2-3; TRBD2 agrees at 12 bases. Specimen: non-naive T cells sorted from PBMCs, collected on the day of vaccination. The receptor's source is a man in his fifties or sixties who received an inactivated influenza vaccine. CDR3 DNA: TGTGCCAGCAGGAAGACTAGCGGGAGACGTACAGATACGCAGTATTTT. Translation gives CASRKTSGRRTDTQYF.